This TCR beta chain was obtained from a study of cytomegalovirus exposure and HLA in healthy donors. The study's findings and limits: The dataset shows that most TCR sequences were rare, while some public TCRs occurred in many donors.

The CDR3 consists of 15 residues. Looked up from germline, CDR1 is SQVTM and CDR2 is ANQGSEA. With 1 base clipped from V and 0 bases from J, the junction kept 6 bases outside the gene matches. On this clone itself: The antigen is unknown.

PCR was performed using 60 Vbeta and 13 Jbeta primers. Libraries were prepared by immunoSEQ multiplex PCR; TCRdb keeps only in-frame clonotypes and omits some of them. The data contain 150,000 or so clones, about 75% of them singletons. This chain connects TRBV29-1 to TRBJ2-7; 7 bases line up with TRBD1. This clonotype was obtained from a female donor in good health and CMV-seronegative. What was sequenced was PBMCs. Here the CDR3 DNA reads TGCAGCGTTGAAGGGGACAGCTTAAGCTCCTACGAGCAGTACTTC. Translating it yields CSVEGDSLSSYEQYF.